The 21 T cell receptor beta chains reported below all come from one sample, sequenced in a study of identical twins. Each CDR3 protein gets one entry after TCRdb re-called the 5' RACE reads with MiXCR. The sample contains 400,000 to 500,000 distinct CDR3 sequences, 14% of which appear only once. These data were likewise used in another study, on yellow fever vaccine responses in identical twins.

Sequencing was done on a sample of CD4+ T cells sorted from blood. These receptors all stem from a woman aged 18-29 years in good health.

The chain combines TRBV18 with TRBJ2-1; D may be TRBD2 (6 bases). CDR1 is KGHSH and CDR2 is LQKENI in the germline V gene. V shed 1 base and J shed 5 bases, with 15 bases lying between them. CDR3 length: 16 amino acids. The CDR3 spells CASSPLIGTGNNEQFF. CDR3 bases: TGTGCCAGCTCACCACTAATCGGGACTGGGAACAATGAGCAGTTCTTC. Full variable domain (remainder filled in from reference TRBV18 and TRBJ2-1): NAGVMQNPRHLVRRRGQEARLRCSPMKGHSHVYWYRQLPEEGLKFMVYLQKENIIDESGMPKERFSAEFPKEGPSILRIQQVVRGDSAAYFCASSPLIGTGNNEQFFGPGTRLTVL.

V is TRBV7-9 and J is TRBJ2-1; TRBD2 matches at 14 bases. The J segment lost 8 bases and the V segment lost 5 bases, leaving 11 bases of the junction unmatched. The CDR3 is 17 amino acids. Germline V lookup: CDR1 SEHNR, CDR2 FQNEAQ (reference sequence). The CDR3 sequence is CASSARLAGGPGDEQFF. The CDR3 nucleotides read TGTGCCAGCAGCGCCAGACTAGCGGGAGGGCCTGGGGATGAGCAGTTCTTC.

Only a few counts were recorded for this clonotype. This chain joins TRBV27 and TRBJ2-7; 10 positions agree with TRBD1. V was pared by 6 bases and J by 2 bases, with 10 bases of the junction left unmatched. Germline V gene lookup returns CDR1 MNHEY and CDR2 SMNVEV (reference sequence). This CDR3 has 16 amino acids. The CDR3 spells CASSSLGTGEAYEQYF. In DNA, the CDR3 is TGTGCCAGCAGCTCCCTTGGGACAGGGGAAGCCTACGAGCAGTACTTC.

In this sample, this clonotype turned up a few times. The chain recombines TRBV10-3 with TRBJ2-1; D call uncertain. The V end was cut by 0 bases, the J end by 6 bases, with 6 bases between. Germline V lookup: CDR1 ENHRY, CDR2 SYGVKD. The CDR3 extends over 13 amino acids. CDR3 sequence (DNA): TGTGCCATCAGTGAGTCCAAACTCAATGAGCAGTTCTTC. Protein: CAISESKLNEQFF.

Written as DNA, the CDR3 is TGCAGCGTTGGGGACAGTAGGAACTATGGCTACACCTTC. It encodes CSVGDSRNYGYTF. The genes are TRBV29-1 and TRBJ1-2, with 7 bases aligning to TRBD1. Germline trimming cut 4 bases from V and 2 bases from J; bases unmatched to any gene: 4. Germline V gene data show CDR1 as SQVTM and CDR2 as ANQGSEA. The CDR3 is made up of 13 amino acids.

The chain carries TRBV3-1 and TRBJ1-3, with D hard to call. This CDR3 has 12 residues. Trimming left V 1 base short and J 2 bases short, with 0 bases between. Germline V gene lookup returns CDR1 LGHDT and CDR2 YNNKEL (reference sequence). Written as DNA, the CDR3 is TGTGCCAGCAGCCAAGCTGGAAACACCATATATTTT. It specifies CASSQAGNTIYF.

This chain connects TRBV14 to TRBJ2-1, with 8 bases identical to TRBD2. V dropped 0 bases and J dropped 0; count of bases not matched to a gene: 19. The CDR3 length is 22 residues. CDR1 and CDR2 (germline): SGHDN, FVKESK. CDR3 protein: CASSQDYRTPGLAGFSYNEQFF. The CDR3 nucleotides read TGTGCCAGCAGCCAAGATTACCGGACCCCCGGACTAGCAGGGTTCTCCTACAATGAGCAGTTCTTC.

This clonotype was observed a few times. This chain uses TRBV6-1 with TRBJ2-5, with TRBD2 matching 7 bases. CDR1 MNHNS and CDR2 SASEGT come from the germline V gene. With 8 bases clipped from V and 1 base from J, the junction kept 4 bases outside the gene matches. This CDR3 contains 13 residues. The CDR3 nucleotides read TGTGCCAGCGACGGGGGGATCCAAGAGACCCAGTACTTC. Its protein is CASDGGIQETQYF.

The chain links TRBV20-1 to TRBJ2-2, with D hard to call. The CDR3 totals 16 residues. The germline V gene encodes CDR1 DFQATT and CDR2 SNEGSKA (reference sequence). Trimming pared 5 bases from V and 0 bases from J, leaving 16 bases between. The CDR3 coding sequence is TGCAGTGCTCTCCCCCATGGAGTAGCGAACACCGGGGAGCTGTTTTTT. This encodes CSALPHGVANTGELFF.

This clonotype was detected a few times. The gene calls are TRBV29-1 and TRBJ2-1; D may be TRBD2 (8 bases). CDR3 length: 16 residues. Trimming removed 4 bases at V and 9 bases at J, with 25 bases between. Germline-derived CDR1 and CDR2 are SQVTM and ANQGSEA. CDR3 amino acids: CSVGGTVVSGTGEQFF. CDR3 sequence (DNA): TGCAGCGTTGGGGGGACAGTAGTTAGCGGGACTGGTGAGCAGTTCTTC.

This clonotype has more than one count but fewer than ten. This chain uses TRBV6-2 or TRBV6-3 with TRBJ2-5; TRBD2 agrees at 9 bases. The CDR3 is made up of 15 amino acids. V gave up 2 bases and J gave up 5 bases; unmatched junction bases: 6. CDR1 is MNHEY, CDR2 SVGEGT, per germline. DNA of the CDR3: TGTGCCAGCAGTTACGGCGGGGGGGCCTCGGAGACCCAGTACTTC. Translation: CASSYGGGASETQYF.

The chain carries TRBV6-2 or TRBV6-3 and TRBJ2-2; 8 bases line up with TRBD1. The J segment lost 7 bases and the V segment lost 3 bases, leaving 7 bases of the junction unmatched. The CDR3 extends over 15 amino acids. Germline lookup yields CDR1 MNHEY and CDR2 SVGEGT. The CDR3, as DNA: TGTGCCAGCAGTTATAGTCGGACAGGGATCGGGGAGCTGTTTTTT. Residues: CASSYSRTGIGELFF.

This clonotype occurred a few times. The chain has TRBV5-1 and TRBJ2-7, with 7 bases that match TRBD1. The germline gives CDR1 SGHRS, CDR2 YFSETQ. The CDR3 runs to 15 residues. The ends lost 2 bases at V and 2 bases at J; junction bases unmatched: 7. The CDR3 is CASSFLRGQAYEQYF. CDR3 nucleotide sequence: TGCGCCAGCAGCTTTTTGAGGGGGCAGGCCTACGAGCAGTACTTC.

The chain carries TRBV5-1 and TRBJ2-7; D possibly corresponds to TRBD2 (6 bases). This CDR3 comprises 13 residues. The V end was cut by 5 bases, the J end by 3 bases, with 12 bases between. Germline CDR1 SGHRS, CDR2 YFSETQ. CDR3 nucleotides: TGCGCCAGCAGACGGGACTCTTACTACGAGCAGTACTTC. Its translation is CASRRDSYYEQYF.

This clonotype occurred many times. V gene TRBV20-1 combines with J gene TRBJ2-3, with 7 bases lining up with TRBD2. V dropped 6 bases and J dropped 2; count of bases not matched to a gene: 8. CDR1 and CDR2 (germline): DFQATT, SNEGSKA (reference sequence). The CDR3 length is 14 residues. Written as DNA, the CDR3 is TGCAGTGCCCCGTCTGGGAGGGTCACAGATACGCAGTATTTT. Translated, it gives CSAPSGRVTDTQYF.

The rearrangement uses TRBV4-2 and TRBJ1-4; D perhaps matches TRBD1 (6 bases). This CDR3 comprises 14 residues. Looked up from germline, CDR1 is LGHNA and CDR2 is YNFKEQ. The V end was cut by 4 bases, the J end by 5 bases, with 11 bases between. The CDR3 region is CASSPGTQNEKLFF. The CDR3, as DNA: TGTGCCAGCAGCCCCGGGACACAAAATGAAAAACTGTTTTTT.

This clonotype occurred a few times. J is TRBJ2-4 and V is TRBV28; TRBD2 aligns across 12 bases. V dropped 4 bases and J dropped 0; count of bases not matched to a gene: 4. Looked up from germline, CDR1 is MDHEN and CDR2 is SYDVKM. This CDR3 is built from 17 residues. This CDR3 is CASSWLAGGLAKNIQYF. In DNA, the CDR3 is TGTGCCAGCAGTTGGCTAGCGGGAGGGCTAGCCAAAAACATTCAGTACTTC.

This clonotype was recorded a few times. J is TRBJ2-7 and V is TRBV28; the D gene is possibly TRBD2 (5 bases). This CDR3 is built from 14 residues. V was clipped by 5 bases and J by 4 bases, with 15 bases between them. CDR1 is MDHEN, CDR2 SYDVKM, per germline. CDR3 sequence: CASSHRGARYEQYF. CDR3 DNA: TGTGCCAGCAGTCACCGGGGAGCCCGATACGAGCAGTACTTC.

This chain links TRBV29-1 with TRBJ2-7; no clear D. Germline CDR1 reads SQVTM; CDR2 reads ANQGSEA. CDR3 length: 12 residues. V gave up 7 bases and J gave up 2 bases, with 12 bases separating them. As DNA, the CDR3 is TGCAGCGCCGCAAATGTACCCTACGAGCAGTACTTC. It yields the protein CSAANVPYEQYF.

This clonotype has only one observation. The chain employs TRBV27 and TRBJ2-1; TRBD1 matches at 7 bases. Losses at the gene ends were 3 bases for V and 7 bases for J; bases not matched to a gene: 12. There are 16 residues in the CDR3. Germline assignment: CDR1 MNHEY and CDR2 SMNVEV (reference sequence). CDR3 bases: TGTGCCAGCAGTTTTGGGGTGCGACAGGGTAATAATGAGCAGTTCTTC. Its translation is CASSFGVRQGNNEQFF.

This clonotype has just a few counts. The rearrangement links TRBV3-1 to TRBJ2-7, with D perhaps being TRBD1 or TRBD2 (5 bases each). The germline V and J ends were trimmed by 1 base and 2 bases, with 6 bases remaining between them. The CDR3 covers 13 residues. Germline loops: CDR1 LGHDT, CDR2 YNNKEL (reference sequence). The CDR3, as DNA: TGTGCCAGCAGCCAAGGAGGGGCCTACGAGCAGTACTTC. Translation gives CASSQGGAYEQYF.